This passage covers 29 T cell receptor beta chains from one sample sequenced in a study of response to subunit inactivated influenza vaccine. TCRdb re-called the RT-PCR reads with MiXCR, one entry per CDR3 protein. The table has around 650,000 distinct CDR3 sequences, around 14% seen once; the top ten hold roughly 10%. The input for sequencing was PBMCs from blood, taken 12 days after vaccination. The receptors were sampled from a man aged 50-59 years who received an inactivated influenza vaccine.

This chain uses TRBV4-1 with TRBJ2-1; perhaps D is TRBD1 or TRBD2 (5 bases each). Germline V gene lookup returns CDR1 MGHRA and CDR2 YSYEKL. CDR3 size: 17 residues. Trimming shortened V by 2 bases and J by 7 bases, and 21 bases separated the two germline ends. In DNA form, the CDR3 reads TGCGCCAGCAGCCAACCTGTACCCGGGGCGCGACGTAATGAGCAGTTCTTC. As protein: CASSQPVPGARRNEQFF.

The chain links TRBV6-6 to TRBJ1-4; D may be TRBD1 (5 bases). From germline, CDR1 is MNHNY and CDR2 SVGAGI (reference sequence). V lost 3 bases to trimming and J lost 13 bases, with 9 bases between them. The CDR3 runs to 11 residues. The CDR3 is CASSYPRGLFF. For the CDR3, the DNA is TGTGCCAGCAGTTATCCAAGGGGACTGTTTTTT.

In this sample, this clonotype turned up a few times. J is TRBJ2-5 and V is TRBV20-1, with TRBD2 matching 9 bases. The CDR3 covers 14 residues. CDR1 is DFQATT, CDR2 SNEGSKA, per germline (reference sequence). V lost 3 bases, J lost 5 bases, and 7 bases stayed unmatched. Here the CDR3 DNA reads TGCAGTGCTAGGCTAGCGGGGCGCCGGGAGACCCAGTACTTC. Translation gives CSARLAGRRETQYF.

The V call is TRBV20-1, the J call TRBJ1-4; D is ambiguous. Germline assignment: CDR1 DFQATT and CDR2 SNEGSKA (reference sequence). This CDR3 is built from 13 residues. Trimming left V 3 bases short and J 8 bases short, with 13 bases between. The CDR3 sequence: CSASANLPEKLFF. As DNA, the CDR3 is TGCAGTGCTAGTGCTAACCTCCCGGAAAAACTGTTTTTT.

This clonotype was observed a handful of times. This chain connects TRBV2 to TRBJ2-1; D is perhaps TRBD1 (5 bases). There are 13 residues in the CDR3. Germline-derived CDR1 and CDR2 are SNHLY and FYNNEI. V was shortened by 7 bases and J by 5 bases, with 12 bases between the two germline ends. CDR3 bases: TGTGCCAGCACCTCAGGGTCCCACAATGAGCAGTTCTTC. Translated, it gives CASTSGSHNEQFF. Full variable domain (outside the CDR3, taken from reference TRBV2 and TRBJ2-1): EPEVTQTPSHQVTQMGQEVILRCVPISNHLYFYWYRQILGQKVEFLVSFYNNEISEKSEIFDDQFSVERPDGSNFTLKIRSTKLEDSAMYFCASTSGSHNEQFFGPGTRLTVL.

This clonotype was counted a few times. CDR3 protein: CASSRQREFPYEQYF. CDR3 nucleotide sequence: TGTGCCAGCAGTCGACAGCGGGAGTTCCCCTACGAGCAGTACTTC. The chain has TRBV6-1 and TRBJ2-7, with 8 bases fitting TRBD2. The length of the CDR3 is 15 residues. Germline values: CDR1 MNHNS, CDR2 SASEGT. V dropped 5 bases and J dropped 2; count of bases not matched to a gene: 8.

The sample holds many counts of this clonotype. The chain is built from TRBV5-1 and TRBJ2-3; D perhaps matches TRBD1 (6 bases). The V gene lost 0 bases and the J gene lost 4 bases, with 12 bases spanning the gap. This CDR3 has 15 amino acids. CDR1 is SGHRS, CDR2 YFSETQ, per germline. For the CDR3, the DNA is TGCGCCAGCAGCTTGGCCTTCAGGGGTTCAGATACGCAGTATTTT. It encodes CASSLAFRGSDTQYF. The variable domain in full, completed from reference TRBV5-1 and TRBJ2-3, reads KAGVTQTPRYLIKTRGQQVTLSCSPISGHRSVSWYQQTPGQGLQFLFEYFSETQRNKGNFPGRFSGRQFSNSRSEMNVSTLELGDSALYLCASSLAFRGSDTQYFGPGTRLTVL.

This clonotype was counted at least ten times. This sequence joins TRBV6-5 and TRBJ2-1; D not certain. The CDR3 runs 14 residues. The germline gives CDR1 MNHEY, CDR2 SVGAGI. Trimming left V 2 bases short and J 10 bases short, with 15 bases between. This chain's CDR3 is CASSYEHRLGEQFF. CDR3 nucleotides: TGTGCCAGCAGTTACGAACACCGTCTAGGAGAGCAGTTCTTC.

The chain joins TRBV3-1 to TRBJ2-5; 7 bases align to TRBD2. This CDR3 has 16 amino acids. Germline V lookup: CDR1 LGHDT, CDR2 YNNKEL (reference sequence). The V gene end was trimmed by 4 bases and the J gene end by 0 bases; junction bases not matched to a gene: 8. CDR3 bases: TGTGCCAGCAGCCCGTGGGGGAGGGGCAACCAAGAGACCCAGTACTTC. Amino acid sequence: CASSPWGRGNQETQYF.

This clonotype turned up a few times. The J gene is TRBJ2-1, the V gene TRBV20-1, with 7 positions matching TRBD1. Germline CDR1 reads DFQATT; CDR2 reads SNEGSKA (reference sequence). This CDR3 region has 15 residues. The V gene end was trimmed by 0 bases and the J gene end by 6 bases; junction bases not matched to a gene: 8. Written as DNA, the CDR3 is TGCAGTGCTAGAGATCAGGGACAGCATCGCAATGAGCAGTTCTTC. Its protein product is CSARDQGQHRNEQFF.

The rearrangement joins TRBV28 to TRBJ2-7; no clear D. The ends were cut back, 2 bases at V and 12 bases at J, with 17 bases in the middle. Germline CDR1 reads MDHEN; CDR2 reads SYDVKM. CDR3 size: 13 residues. CDR3 in amino acids: CASSLMGEVLAYF. DNA of the CDR3: TGTGCCAGCAGTTTAATGGGTGAGGTGTTAGCGTACTTC.

This clonotype was seen only a few times. CDR3 coding DNA: TGTGCCAGCAGCGAACGGACAGTAACAGACTATGGCTACACCTTC. Translated: CASSERTVTDYGYTF. This rearrangement joins TRBV3-1 to TRBJ1-2; maybe TRBD1 (6 bases). The length of the CDR3 is 15 residues. Germline CDR1 and CDR2: LGHDT and YNNKEL (reference sequence). Trimming left V 5 bases short and J 3 bases short, with 16 bases between.

There are a few counts of this clonotype. This chain connects TRBV10-3 to TRBJ1-1; 8 bases align to TRBD1. The CDR3 runs to 13 residues. The germline V gene encodes CDR1 ENHRY and CDR2 SYGVKD. With V trimmed by 6 bases and J by 4 bases, 4 bases remained unmatched. The CDR3 nucleotides are TGTGCCATCAGGGCCACAGGGGGCACTGAAGCTTTCTTT. It codes for CAIRATGGTEAFF.

The chain employs TRBV7-9 and TRBJ2-1; TRBD1 matches 7 bases. The ends lost 5 bases at V and 0 bases at J; junction bases unmatched: 7. Germline V gene sequence: CDR1 SEHNR, CDR2 FQNEAQ (reference sequence). There are 16 residues in the CDR3. CDR3 protein: CASSIPTGSSYNEQFF. The CDR3 DNA follows: TGTGCCAGCAGCATACCGACAGGGAGCTCCTACAATGAGCAGTTCTTC.

In its sample, this clonotype was seen a few times. This rearrangement joins TRBV6-2 or TRBV6-3 to TRBJ2-7; unclear D gene. This CDR3 region has 15 residues. Per the germline V gene, CDR1 is MNHEY and CDR2 is SVGEGT. Trimming left V 0 bases short and J 0 bases short, with 9 bases between. CDR3 sequence reads: CASSYSAERSYEQYF. CDR3 nucleotides: TGTGCCAGCAGTTACTCCGCAGAGCGCTCCTACGAGCAGTACTTC.

This clonotype was detected ten times or more. Here the CDR3 reads CSVEAGRNTGELFF. For the CDR3, the DNA is TGCAGCGTTGAAGCGGGACGGAACACCGGGGAGCTGTTTTTT. J is TRBJ2-2 and V is TRBV29-1; D tentatively fits TRBD1 or TRBD2 (5 bases each). Germline V lookup: CDR1 SQVTM, CDR2 ANQGSEA. V lost 1 base and J lost 1, with 7 bases in between. This CDR3 comprises 14 residues.

The V call is TRBV29-1, the J call TRBJ2-3, with 7 bases identical to TRBD2. This CDR3 comprises 17 residues. Germline-derived CDR1 and CDR2 are SQVTM and ANQGSEA. Germline trimming cut 2 bases from V and 0 bases from J; bases unmatched to any gene: 11. The CDR3 DNA is TGCAGCGTTGAATTTTCTTGGAATAGCGGGAGCACAGATACGCAGTATTTT. Encoded protein: CSVEFSWNSGSTDTQYF.

This CDR3 reads CASSEAGYDEQYF. The CDR3 bases are TGTGCCAGCAGTGAAGCGGGTTACGACGAGCAGTACTTC. The chain joins TRBV6-1 to TRBJ2-7; D gene uncertain. Trimming cost V 0 bases and J 5 bases, with 8 bases left between them. Germline V CDR1 and CDR2: MNHNS, SASEGT. The CDR3 is 13 residues long.

The chain has TRBV4-2 and TRBJ2-5; TRBD2 aligns across 9 bases. Trimming removed 4 bases from V and 4 bases from J; junction bases left unmatched: 10. This CDR3 region has 16 residues. The germline CDR1 and CDR2 sequences are LGHNA and YNFKEQ. CDR3 sequence: CASSPGPSGDRETQYF. The DNA of the CDR3 is TGTGCCAGCAGCCCTGGGCCTAGCGGGGACCGAGAGACCCAGTACTTC.

The chain couples TRBV11-2 to TRBJ2-3; TRBD2 matches 9 bases. CDR3 length: 15 residues. V lost 4 bases to trimming and J lost 4 bases; unmatched junction nucleotides: 6. The germline V gene encodes CDR1 SGHAT and CDR2 FQNNGV. The CDR3 here is CASSYSGSRADTQYF. In nucleotides, the CDR3 is TGTGCCAGCAGCTATAGCGGGAGTCGCGCAGATACGCAGTATTTT.

This clonotype has a handful of counts. This rearrangement joins TRBV11-2 to TRBJ2-4; TRBD2 is a possible D gene (5 bases). The CDR3 has 17 amino acids. V gave up 1 base and J gave up 0 bases, with 13 bases separating them. CDR1 and CDR2 from the germline V gene are SGHAT and FQNNGV. The CDR3 nucleotides read TGTGCCAGCAGCTTAGCTTTCAGGAGGTTAGCCAAAAACATTCAGTACTTC. Residues: CASSLAFRRLAKNIQYF.

This clonotype was seen a few times. The chain combines TRBV20-1 with TRBJ1-5; 10 positions match TRBD1. Trimming removed 3 bases from V and 6 bases from J; junction bases left unmatched: 5. The length of the CDR3 is 14 residues. The germline V gene encodes CDR1 DFQATT and CDR2 SNEGSKA (reference sequence). Here the CDR3 reads CSARTGGVGQPQHF. The CDR3 DNA is TGCAGTGCTAGGACAGGGGGCGTAGGTCAGCCCCAGCATTTT.

This chain joins TRBV20-1 and TRBJ2-1; 9 bases fit TRBD2. CDR1 DFQATT and CDR2 SNEGSKA come from the germline V gene (reference sequence). CDR3 size: 18 residues. J was trimmed by 6 bases and V by 2 bases; bases with no gene match: 17. CDR3 nucleotide sequence: TGCAGTGCTAGACCAGCGGGGGGCACGGACGGTTTTGGCAATGAGCAGTTCTTC. It translates to CSARPAGGTDGFGNEQFF.

The V gene is TRBV29-1, the J gene TRBJ2-1, with 12 bases lining up with TRBD2. Per the germline V gene, CDR1 is SQVTM and CDR2 is ANQGSEA. Losses at the gene ends were 6 bases for V and 7 bases for J; bases not matched to a gene: 7. This CDR3 is built from 14 residues. The CDR3 DNA reads TGCAGCGTGCCCAGGACTAGCGGGGTTAATGAGCAGTTCTTC. Its protein product is CSVPRTSGVNEQFF.

Concerning this clonotype itself: The junction shows a germline mismatch at one end, possibly a read error. This chain's CDR3 is CSARVQRELF. CDR3 DNA: TGCAGTGCTAGAGTCCAGCGGGAGCTCTTC. The chain combines TRBV20-1 with TRBJ2-1, with 8 bases aligning to TRBD2. Germline V gene data show CDR1 as DFQATT and CDR2 as SNEGSKA (reference sequence). This CDR3 contains 10 residues.

In this sample, this clonotype turned up a few times. The chain links TRBV20-1 to TRBJ1-5; 8 nucleotides match TRBD1. In germline, CDR1 is DFQATT, CDR2 SNEGSKA (reference sequence). The CDR3 sequence is 15 residues long. The V gene end was trimmed by 0 bases and the J gene end by 10 bases; junction bases not matched to a gene: 11. CDR3 protein: CSAREPGQVFRPQHF. The DNA for the CDR3 is TGCAGTGCTAGAGAACCGGGACAGGTCTTTCGCCCCCAGCATTTT.

The J gene is TRBJ2-7, the V gene TRBV4-2; 10 bases fit TRBD1. Germline trimming cut 2 bases from V and 6 bases from J; bases unmatched to any gene: 10. Germline V gene lookup returns CDR1 LGHNA and CDR2 YNFKEQ. CDR3 size: 16 residues. The CDR3 loop is CASSQPSTGGLPEQYF. CDR3 coding DNA: TGTGCCAGCAGCCAACCCTCGACAGGGGGCCTCCCCGAGCAGTACTTC.

This clonotype was counted ten times or more. The chain carries TRBV5-1 and TRBJ2-1; no firm D call. The V end was cut by 0 bases, the J end by 7 bases, with 11 bases between. The CDR3 consists of 14 residues. Germline CDR1 reads SGHRS; CDR2 reads YFSETQ. CDR3 coding DNA: TGCGCCAGCAGCTTGGCACAGAATGTAAATGAGCAGTTCTTC. Encoded protein: CASSLAQNVNEQFF.

This clonotype appeared a few times. V is TRBV11-2 and J is TRBJ1-3; perhaps TRBD1 as D (5 bases). V lost 5 bases and J 8 bases, leaving 16 bases between the germline ends. Per germline, CDR1 SGHAT and CDR2 FQNNGV. The CDR3 runs to 14 residues. DNA of the CDR3: TGTGCCAGCAGCGCCAAGATCCAGGGTGACACCATATATTTT. Encoded protein: CASSAKIQGDTIYF.